This TCR beta chain was recovered during a study of blood T cell repertoires in COVID-19. Study summary: Whether acute or convalescent, the COVID-19 samples came from the United States, Italy and Spain. The cDNA or gDNA used as material had been derived from T cells, B-cell-depleted T cells, or PBMCs.

The CDR3 contains 15 residues. Losses at the gene ends were 2 bases for V and 1 base for J; bases not matched to a gene: 4. Methods used by the authors: Researchers report that nucleated cell counts were estimated from reference gene primer amplification. Sequencing used immunoSEQ multiplex PCR; TCRdb keeps in-frame clones, though not all of them. D and trimming come from the DNA, and the V and J calls and clone size come from that table. The sample records 50,000 to 60,000 clones, around 85% being singletons. The chain is built from TRBV23-1 and TRBJ1-1, with TRBD1 matching 7 bases. TRBV23-1 carries the ORF label, with uncertain function. The sequenced sample consisted of peripheral blood. The origin of this receptor is a human donor in a cohort sampled during active COVID-19. CDR3 DNA: TGCGCCAGCAGTCAAACGGGACAGAAGAACACTGAAGCTTTCTTT. This codes for CASSQTGQKNTEAFF.